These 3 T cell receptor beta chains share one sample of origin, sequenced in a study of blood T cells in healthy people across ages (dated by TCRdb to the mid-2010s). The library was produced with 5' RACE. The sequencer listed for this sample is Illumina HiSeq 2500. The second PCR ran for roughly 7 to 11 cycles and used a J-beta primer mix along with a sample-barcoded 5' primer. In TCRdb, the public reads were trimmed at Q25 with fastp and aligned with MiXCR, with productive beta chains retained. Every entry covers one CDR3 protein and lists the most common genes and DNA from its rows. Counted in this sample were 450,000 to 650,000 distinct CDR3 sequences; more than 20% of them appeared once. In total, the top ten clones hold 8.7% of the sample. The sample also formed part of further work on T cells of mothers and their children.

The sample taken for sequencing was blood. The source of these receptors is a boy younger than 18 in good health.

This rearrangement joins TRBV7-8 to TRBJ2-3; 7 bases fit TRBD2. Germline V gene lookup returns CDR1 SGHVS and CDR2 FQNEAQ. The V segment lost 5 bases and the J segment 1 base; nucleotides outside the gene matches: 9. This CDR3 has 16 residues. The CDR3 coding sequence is TGTGCCAGCAGCATACAATGGGGGGGTGGCACAGATACGCAGTATTTT. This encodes CASSIQWGGGTDTQYF.

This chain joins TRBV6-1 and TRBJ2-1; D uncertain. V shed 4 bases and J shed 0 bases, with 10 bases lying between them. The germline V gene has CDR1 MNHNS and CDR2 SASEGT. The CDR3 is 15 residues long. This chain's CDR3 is CASSGDFSSYNEQFF. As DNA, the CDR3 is TGTGCCAGCAGTGGCGACTTCAGCTCCTACAATGAGCAGTTCTTC.

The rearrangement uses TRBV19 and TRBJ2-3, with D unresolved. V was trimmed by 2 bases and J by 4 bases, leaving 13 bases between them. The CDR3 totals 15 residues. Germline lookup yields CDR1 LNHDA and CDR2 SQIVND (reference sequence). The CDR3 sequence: CASSIFLFRPDTQYF. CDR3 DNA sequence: TGTGCCAGTAGTATATTCCTCTTTAGACCAGATACGCAGTATTTT.